One and the same sample provided the 13 T cell receptor beta chains below, sequenced in a study of human T cells and chemical hapten exposure. Time point reported: patch test 1, 2 weeks after DPC sensitization. Treatment in this sample: therapeutic diphenylcyclopropenone sensitization with weekly scalp DPC. Each CDR3 protein gets one entry after TCRdb re-called the RACE reads with MiXCR. The profile shows more than 150,000 distinct CDR3 sequences, roughly 15% of them singletons. Sample: whole blood, taken in connection with sensitization to the hapten diphenylcyclopropenone (DPC). The source is a woman in her twenties or thirties with alopecia areata. Some clones in this sample may be carry-over from other donors' samples.

This clonotype has more than one count but fewer than ten. V usage is TRBV28 and J usage is TRBJ1-4; 9 bases are a match to TRBD1. The J segment lost 7 bases and the V segment lost 11 bases, leaving 5 bases of the junction unmatched. Germline CDR1 reads MDHEN; CDR2 reads SYDVKM. The CDR3 consists of 12 residues. The chain's CDR3 is CASGQGSEKLFF. The CDR3 DNA sequence: TGTGCCTCCGGACAGGGGAGTGAAAAACTGTTTTTT.

This clonotype was recorded a few times. The J gene is TRBJ2-3, the V gene TRBV6-1, with 9 nucleotides matching TRBD2. CDR1 is MNHNS and CDR2 is SASEGT in the germline V gene. V lost 10 bases, J lost 3 bases, and 5 bases stayed unmatched. The length of the CDR3 is 13 residues. The CDR3 loop reads CATVLAGTDTQYF. CDR3 DNA sequence: TGTGCCACCGTACTAGCGGGTACAGATACGCAGTATTTT.

The chain uses TRBV3-1 and TRBJ1-1, with 7 bases that match TRBD1. Germline trimming cut 4 bases from V and 5 bases from J; bases unmatched to any gene: 7. The CDR3 contains 14 residues. CDR1 LGHDT and CDR2 YNNKEL come from the germline V gene (reference sequence). The CDR3 region has the DNA TGTGCCAGCAGCCCACGGGACAGAGGGACTGAAGCTTTCTTT. Encoded protein: CASSPRDRGTEAFF.

This clonotype has ten or more counts. V gene TRBV12-3 or TRBV12-4 combines with J gene TRBJ2-1; D is ambiguous. Trimming pared 1 base from V and 6 bases from J, leaving 1 base between. There are 11 residues in the CDR3. CDR3 amino acids: CASSLVNEQFF. CDR3 nucleotides: TGTGCCAGCAGTTTAGTCAATGAGCAGTTCTTC.

In its sample, this clonotype was seen a few times. The conserved phenylalanine or tryptophan is not found at the CDR3 terminus, so this likely reflects a read error. It is unclear where the CDR3 begins or ends on the DNA, so no DNA is shown, and the CDR3 is as TCRdb lists it. The rearrangement links TRBV10-3 to TRBJ1-6; the DNA was not used to check the table's D call, TRBD1. In germline, CDR1 is ENHRY, CDR2 SYGVKD. Ends included, the CDR3 has 14 residues. The CDR3 spells CAISESRTGGPIEL.

The chain couples TRBV4-2 to TRBJ1-2; TRBD1 matches 9 bases. V lost 2 bases, J lost 2 bases, and 9 bases stayed unmatched. Per the germline V gene, CDR1 is LGHNA and CDR2 is YNFKEQ. This CDR3 comprises 17 residues. The CDR3 sequence is CASSQLIPGQGNYGYTF. DNA of the CDR3: TGTGCCAGCAGCCAACTAATCCCGGGACAGGGCAACTATGGCTACACCTTC.

This clonotype occurred many times. This sequence joins TRBV12-3 or TRBV12-4 and TRBJ1-1; D gene ambiguous. The CDR3 has 13 residues. Trimming left V 6 bases short and J 6 bases short, with 14 bases between. The CDR3 protein is CASSPEFYAEAFF. CDR3 DNA: TGTGCCAGCAGCCCAGAATTCTACGCTGAAGCTTTCTTT.

Note on this clonotype: The junction departs from germline at one end; a sequencing error may be responsible. The V gene is TRBV29-1, the J gene TRBJ2-2; 11 nucleotides agree with TRBD2. The V gene's germline CDR1 is SQVTM and CDR2 ANQGSEA. The CDR3 extends over 16 amino acids. The CDR3 spells CSVESSSGRNTGELFF. The CDR3 DNA reads as TGCAGCGTTGAGAGCTCTAGCGGGAGGAATACCGGGGAGTTGTTTTTT.

The chain carries TRBV28 and TRBJ2-1, with TRBD2 matching 7 bases. Germline V lookup: CDR1 MDHEN, CDR2 SYDVKM. This CDR3 has 12 residues. Trimming removed 5 bases from V and 7 bases from J; junction bases left unmatched: 2. CDR3 amino acids: CASSLSGNEQFF. The DNA for the CDR3 is TGTGCCAGCAGTCTTAGCGGGAATGAGCAGTTCTTC. The entire variable domain, with the rest obtained from reference TRBV28 and TRBJ2-1, is as follows: DVKVTQSSRYLVKRTGEKVFLECVQDMDHENMFWYRQDPGLGLRLIYFSYDVKMKEKGDIPEGYSVSREKKERFSLILESASTNQTSMYLCASSLSGNEQFFGPGTRLTVL.

A few counts support this clonotype. The chain links TRBV30 to TRBJ2-2, with TRBD1 matching 11 bases. The CDR3 length is 13 residues. The germline V gene has CDR1 GTSNPN and CDR2 SVGIG (reference sequence). V shed 5 bases and J 5 bases; nucleotides not matched to a gene: 1. The CDR3 DNA follows: TGTGCCTGGGGGACAGGGGGGACCGGGGAGCTGTTTTTT. It specifies CAWGTGGTGELFF.

V usage is TRBV5-4 and J usage is TRBJ1-1; 7 nucleotides align to TRBD1. Germline CDR1 SGHNT, CDR2 YYREEE (reference sequence). This CDR3 region has 13 residues. V shed 3 bases, J shed 5 bases, and the junction held 4 bases outside the gene matches. The CDR3 region has the DNA TGTGCCAGCAGCTATAGACAGGGAACTGAAGCTTTCTTT. As protein: CASSYRQGTEAFF.

The CDR3 DNA reads TGTGCCAGCAGCTTGGGGACTAGCGGGGGGACACTCTCCTACGAGCAGTACTTC. Its translation: CASSLGTSGGTLSYEQYF. The chain recombines TRBV7-2 with TRBJ2-7; TRBD2 agrees at 15 bases. Trimming cost V 3 bases and J 0 bases; bases outside gene matches: 6. The germline CDR1 and CDR2 sequences are SGHTA and FQGNSA. This CDR3 has 18 amino acids. The complete variable domain, with remaining parts taken from reference TRBV7-2 and TRBJ2-7, reads GAGVSQSPSNKVTEKGKDVELRCDPISGHTALYWYRQSLGQGLEFLIYFQGNSAPDKSGLPSDRFSAERTGGSVSTLTIQRTQQEDSAVYLCASSLGTSGGTLSYEQYFGPGTRLTVT.

This chain uses TRBV27 with TRBJ1-5, with D possibly being TRBD1 (5 bases). Looked up from germline, CDR1 is MNHEY and CDR2 is SMNVEV (reference sequence). V was pared by 1 base and J by 7 bases, with 8 bases between. The CDR3 runs 13 residues. CDR3 sequence: CASSLLGQQPQHF. CDR3 nucleotide sequence: TGTGCCAGCAGTTTATTAGGACAACAGCCCCAGCATTTT.